These 23 T cell receptor beta chains share one sample of origin, sequenced in a study of cytotoxic CD8 clonotypes in ibrutinib-treated CLL. Sequencing was performed with immunoSEQ multiplex PCR; in TCRdb, only in-frame clones are kept and a portion is missing. The sample has 40,000 or so clones; about 47% are singletons. Material: PBMCs, obtained before ibrutinib treatment. Every receptor here comes from a human donor with chronic lymphocytic leukemia.

This chain uses TRBV5-6 with TRBJ1-4; D is ambiguous. This CDR3 contains 16 residues. The V gene lost 5 bases and the J gene lost 4 bases, with 18 bases spanning the gap. Germline values: CDR1 SGHDT, CDR2 YYEEEE. The CDR3 reads CASSSSRVLHNEKLFF. The DNA of the CDR3 is TGTGCCAGCAGTTCTAGCCGGGTGCTTCATAATGAAAAACTGTTTTTT.

This clone was counted a few times. The gene calls are TRBV7-8 and TRBJ2-7; D is tentatively TRBD1 or TRBD2 (7 bases each). This CDR3 is built from 17 residues. Germline assignment: CDR1 SGHVS and CDR2 FQNEAQ. V lost 5 bases, J lost 0 bases, and 20 bases lay in between. The CDR3 spells CASSPTGGQRGSYEQYF. CDR3 sequence (DNA): TGTGCCAGCAGCCCCACGGGGGGACAGAGGGGCTCCTACGAGCAGTACTTC.

The V call is TRBV6-5, the J call TRBJ2-3; perhaps D is TRBD1 or TRBD2 (5 bases each). The V gene lost 5 bases and the J gene lost 0 bases, with 12 bases spanning the gap. Germline CDR1 reads MNHEY; CDR2 reads SVGAGI. This CDR3 spans 15 amino acids. CDR3 DNA sequence: TGTGCCAGCAGTAGGGACCACCCAAGCACAGATACGCAGTATTTT. Amino acids: CASSRDHPSTDTQYF.

This clone was counted a few times. The rearrangement joins TRBV6-4 to TRBJ2-3, with D perhaps matching TRBD2 (7 bases). Germline V gives CDR1 MRHNA, CDR2 SNTAGT. CDR3 length equals 14 residues. Deletions cut 2 bases from V and 4 bases from J, with 10 bases between. The CDR3 here is CASSDGGGADTQYF. The CDR3 nucleotides read TGTGCCAGCAGTGACGGCGGGGGCGCAGATACGCAGTATTTT.

The CDR3 coding sequence is TGTGCCAGCAATGGAACTAGCGGGGGGAAGCAGTATTTT. Translated: CASNGTSGGKQYF. This chain joins TRBV6-4 and TRBJ2-3; TRBD2 aligns across 12 bases. The CDR3 is 13 residues long. Trimming cost V 7 bases and J 11 bases; bases outside gene matches: 7. CDR1 and CDR2 (germline): MRHNA, SNTAGT.

V gene TRBV5-1 combines with J gene TRBJ2-7; 11 positions match TRBD2. The CDR3 covers 17 residues. Germline V gives CDR1 SGHRS, CDR2 YFSETQ. Trimming cost V 3 bases and J 3 bases; bases outside gene matches: 11. The DNA of the CDR3 is TGCGCCAGCAGCTCACCTGCTAGCGGGGGGCTCAACTACGAGCAGTACTTC. Amino acid sequence: CASSSPASGGLNYEQYF.

V is TRBV2 and J is TRBJ1-5; the match to TRBD1 covers 9 bases. This CDR3 contains 17 residues. The germline gives CDR1 SNHLY, CDR2 FYNNEI. V lost 6 bases to trimming and J lost 0 bases; unmatched junction nucleotides: 9. The CDR3, as DNA: TGTGCCAGCAGACCGGGACAGGGCCAGAATAGCAATCAGCCCCAGCATTTT. Its protein is CASRPGQGQNSNQPQHF.

The J gene is TRBJ2-3, the V gene TRBV7-9; D is possibly TRBD1 (6 bases). Germline assignment: CDR1 SEHNR and CDR2 FQNEAQ (reference sequence). The CDR3 consists of 14 residues. Trimming removed 3 bases at V and 6 bases at J, with 13 bases between. In DNA form, the CDR3 reads TGTGCCAGCAGCTTTGGGGGCGCGTGGGATACGCAGTATTTT. This sequence encodes CASSFGGAWDTQYF.

This clone was counted only a few times. This chain connects TRBV2 to TRBJ2-7, with D uncertain. Germline CDR1 SNHLY, CDR2 FYNNEI. This CDR3 comprises 12 residues. The V end was cut by 4 bases, the J end by 6 bases, with 10 bases between. The CDR3 loop is CASSALQREQYF. The DNA for the CDR3 is TGTGCCAGCAGTGCGCTTCAGCGCGAGCAGTACTTC. Filled out from reference TRBV2 and TRBJ2-7, the complete variable domain reads EPEVTQTPSHQVTQMGQEVILRCVPISNHLYFYWYRQILGQKVEFLVSFYNNEISEKSEIFDDQFSVERPDGSNFTLKIRSTKLEDSAMYFCASSALQREQYFGPGTRLTVT.

The chain is built from TRBV9 and TRBJ2-1; 10 bases are a match to TRBD2. After removal of 0 bases from V and 0 bases from J, the junction contained 9 bases not matched to a gene. There are 19 residues in the CDR3. CDR1 is SGDLS and CDR2 is YYNGEE in the germline V gene. The CDR3 loop is CASSVVAGGTLSSYNEQFF. In DNA, the CDR3 is TGTGCCAGCAGCGTAGTAGCGGGGGGCACCTTAAGCTCCTACAATGAGCAGTTCTTC.

The chain links TRBV6-5 to TRBJ1-1, with TRBD1 as a possible D gene (5 bases). The germline V gene has CDR1 MNHEY and CDR2 SVGAGI. Between the trimmed V and J ends, which lost 4 bases and 3 bases, there was a span of 12 bases. The CDR3 totals 14 residues. CDR3 coding DNA: TGTGCCAGCAGTTGGGGGATGCGAGACACTGAAGCTTTCTTT. It is translated as CASSWGMRDTEAFF.

The chain carries TRBV7-8 and TRBJ1-1; D is possibly TRBD1 (6 bases). Germline CDR1 is SGHVS and CDR2 is FQNEAQ. This CDR3 has 13 residues. The V and J ends lost 5 bases and 11 bases respectively, with 18 bases between them. The CDR3 loop is CASSPEYRAAAFF. The CDR3 DNA reads as TGTGCCAGCAGCCCAGAGTACAGGGCTGCTGCTTTCTTT. Drawing the rest from reference TRBV7-8 and TRBJ1-1, the complete variable domain is GAGVSQSPRYKVAKRGQDVALRCDPISGHVSLFWYQQALGQGPEFLTYFQNEAQLDKSGLPSDRFFAERPEGSVSTLKIQRTQQEDSAVYLCASSPEYRAAAFFGQGTRLTVV.

The V call is TRBV5-1, the J call TRBJ2-7; D may be TRBD1 (6 bases). In germline, CDR1 is SGHRS, CDR2 YFSETQ. V was clipped by 5 bases and J by 6 bases, with 21 bases between them. This CDR3 spans 15 amino acids. The CDR3 sequence: CASRQSGTLMTEQYF. The CDR3 DNA is TGCGCCAGCAGGCAATCCGGGACACTAATGACCGAGCAGTACTTC.

This chain uses TRBV27 with TRBJ2-7; D is ambiguous. CDR3 length equals 14 residues. V was shortened by 1 base and J by 7 bases, with 14 bases between the two germline ends. The germline V gene encodes CDR1 MNHEY and CDR2 SMNVEV (reference sequence). The DNA of the CDR3 is TGTGCCAGCAGTTTATGGGGTACGGTGGGGGAGCAGTACTTC. Translated: CASSLWGTVGEQYF.

The rearrangement uses TRBV7-6 and TRBJ1-1, with no clear D. CDR3 length equals 13 residues. Per germline, CDR1 SGHVS and CDR2 FNYEAQ. The ends were cut back, 4 bases at V and 3 bases at J, with 9 bases in the middle. The CDR3: CASSSPTHTEAFF. For the CDR3, the DNA is TGTGCCAGCAGCTCACCCACCCACACTGAAGCTTTCTTT. Full variable domain (missing parts from reference TRBV7-6 and TRBJ1-1): GAGVSQSPRYKVTKRGQDVALRCDPISGHVSLYWYRQALGQGPEFLTYFNYEAQQDKSGLPNDRFSAERPEGSISTLTIQRTEQRDSAMYRCASSSPTHTEAFFGQGTRLTVV.

The CDR3: CASSLEGNSPLHF. DNA for the CDR3: TGTGCCAGCAGCTTAGAGGGGAATTCACCCCTCCACTTT. The chain combines TRBV7-9 with TRBJ1-6, with a weak D call TRBD1 (5 bases). V lost 1 base to trimming and J lost 7 bases, with 5 bases between them. Germline CDR1 and CDR2: SEHNR and FQNEAQ (reference sequence). The CDR3 is 13 amino acids.

The chain combines TRBV4-1 with TRBJ1-5, with D maybe TRBD1 (5 bases). Germline V gene sequence: CDR1 MGHRA, CDR2 YSYEKL. There are 17 residues in the CDR3. V gave up 4 bases and J gave up 5 bases, with 21 bases separating them. The DNA of the CDR3 is TGCGCCAGCAGCCTACGGGTGGGGACGCTTGGGGATCAGCCCCAGCATTTT. Translated, it gives CASSLRVGTLGDQPQHF.

The CDR3 is CASKFGHSYEQYF. As DNA, the CDR3 is TGTGCCAGCAAGTTCGGCCACTCCTACGAGCAGTACTTC. The rearrangement uses TRBV27 and TRBJ2-7; D is undetermined. In germline, CDR1 is MNHEY, CDR2 SMNVEV (reference sequence). This CDR3 has 13 residues. V was trimmed by 7 bases and J by 0 bases, leaving 10 bases between them.

V and J are TRBV6-5 and TRBJ2-1; TRBD1 might be the D (7 bases). CDR3 length: 14 residues. Trimming shortened V by 5 bases and J by 5 bases, and 13 bases separated the two germline ends. Germline V gives CDR1 MNHEY, CDR2 SVGAGI. In nucleotides, the CDR3 is TGTGCCAGCAGTAAGCAGGGGGGAAACAATGAGCAGTTCTTC. This codes for CASSKQGGNNEQFF.

V is TRBV6-1 and J is TRBJ1-4; 12 bases fit TRBD1. With V trimmed by 4 bases and J by 1 base, 7 bases remained unmatched. From germline, CDR1 is MNHNS and CDR2 SASEGT. This CDR3 has 18 amino acids. The CDR3 loop is CASSVGGQGAGTNEKLFF. The DNA of the CDR3 is TGTGCCAGCAGTGTGGGGGGACAGGGGGCGGGAACTAATGAAAAACTGTTTTTT.

This clone has only a few counts. V and J are TRBV19 and TRBJ1-6, with D unclear. V was trimmed by 6 bases and J by 3 bases, leaving 6 bases between them. Looked up from germline, CDR1 is LNHDA and CDR2 is SQIVND (reference sequence). The CDR3 is 13 residues long. The CDR3 coding sequence is TGTGCCAGTAGGACTGACTATAATTCACCCCTCCACTTT. It is translated as CASRTDYNSPLHF.

A few counts support this clone. V usage is TRBV7-9 and J usage is TRBJ2-5; the match to TRBD2 covers 11 bases. The CDR3 runs 18 residues. J gave up 4 bases and V 0 bases, and 10 bases lay outside the gene matches. CDR1 SEHNR and CDR2 FQNEAQ come from the germline V gene (reference sequence). CDR3: CASSLALAGGLLGETQYF. The CDR3 DNA is TGTGCCAGCAGCTTAGCTCTAGCGGGGGGCCTCCTAGGAGAGACCCAGTACTTC. Complete variable domain (other parts from reference TRBV7-9 and TRBJ2-5): DTGVSQNPRHKITKRGQNVTFRCDPISEHNRLYWYRQTLGQGPEFLTYFQNEAQLEKSRLLSDRFSAERPKGSFSTLEIQRTEQGDSAMYLCASSLALAGGLLGETQYFGPGTRLLVL.

The chain couples TRBV6-6 to TRBJ1-5; no firm D call. Germline V gene lookup returns CDR1 MNHNY and CDR2 SVGAGI (reference sequence). V was pared by 8 bases and J by 12 bases, with 14 bases between. This CDR3 contains 11 residues. CDR3 protein: CASGDTTHQHF. The CDR3 DNA reads as TGTGCCAGCGGTGACACGACGCACCAGCATTTT.